This is a list of T cell receptor beta chains from one sample in a study of shared clonotypes between healthy human individuals. Measured with immunoSEQ multiplex PCR; TCRdb has only the in-frame clones, and not every one. This table has over 2 million clones, about 95% appearing once. Sequencing was done on a sample of naive CD8+ T cells sorted from blood. Source of these receptors: a man younger than 35 in good health. Both conserved end residues are part of each CDR3. Each record gives: V gene, CDR3 protein.

TRBV21-1 | CASRYSGQNSSGANVLTF
TRBV29-1 | CSVEQQLDTQYF
TRBV6-1 | CASSEFRTSSYEQYF
TRBV6-1 | CASSDYGDQPQHF
TRBV19 | CASLRSAEQYF
TRBV9 | CASSQWGGTEAFF
TRBV27 | CASSFRNPGYKDSPLHF
TRBV28 | CASSLAGINSNQPQHF
TRBV5-4 | CASSLGTGENYGYTF
TRBV5-6 | CASSSTGGEQFF
TRBV5-4 | CASSPEGSSYEQYF
TRBV11-3 | CASSPLGNTGELFF
TRBV10-3 | CAISESEGDDGNTIYF
TRBV13 | CASSLEAGVGYEQYF
TRBV7-2 | CASSSGTGSHEQYF
TRBV15 | CATSSSYEQYF
TRBV7-7 | CASSPSGRWETQYF
TRBV11-3 | CASSLLGLPPQYF